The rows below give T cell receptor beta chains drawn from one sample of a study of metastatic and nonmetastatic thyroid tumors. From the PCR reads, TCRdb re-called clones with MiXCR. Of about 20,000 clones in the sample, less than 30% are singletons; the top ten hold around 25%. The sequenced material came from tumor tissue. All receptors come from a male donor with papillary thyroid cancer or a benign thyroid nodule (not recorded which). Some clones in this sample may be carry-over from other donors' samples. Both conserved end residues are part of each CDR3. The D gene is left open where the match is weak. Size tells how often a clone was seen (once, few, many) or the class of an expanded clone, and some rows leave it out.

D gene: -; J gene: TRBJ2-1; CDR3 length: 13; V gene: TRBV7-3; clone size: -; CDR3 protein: CASSFGSNNEQFF
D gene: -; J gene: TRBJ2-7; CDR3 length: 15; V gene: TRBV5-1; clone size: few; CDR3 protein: CASSLEGTSTYEQYF
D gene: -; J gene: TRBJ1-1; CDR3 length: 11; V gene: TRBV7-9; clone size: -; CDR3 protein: CASSRQPEAFF
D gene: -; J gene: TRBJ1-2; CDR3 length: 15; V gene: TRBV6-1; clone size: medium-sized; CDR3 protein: CASSEAGGGGGGYTF
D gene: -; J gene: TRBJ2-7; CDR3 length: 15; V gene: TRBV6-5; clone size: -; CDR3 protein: CASSYSSHHVYEQYF
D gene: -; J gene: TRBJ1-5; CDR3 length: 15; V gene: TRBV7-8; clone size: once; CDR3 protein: CASSLGGQDREPQHF
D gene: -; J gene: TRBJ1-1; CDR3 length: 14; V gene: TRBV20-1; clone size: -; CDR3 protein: CSARSPGRYTEAFF
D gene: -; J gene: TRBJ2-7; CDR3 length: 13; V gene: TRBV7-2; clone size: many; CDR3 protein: CASSLYPVGEQYF
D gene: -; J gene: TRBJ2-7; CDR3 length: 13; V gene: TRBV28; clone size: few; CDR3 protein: CASRVTPRYEQYF
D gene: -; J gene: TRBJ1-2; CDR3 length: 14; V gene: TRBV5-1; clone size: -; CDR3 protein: CASSLGTANYGYTF
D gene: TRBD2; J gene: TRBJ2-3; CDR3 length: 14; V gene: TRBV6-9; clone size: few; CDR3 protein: CASSYGTSGDTQYF
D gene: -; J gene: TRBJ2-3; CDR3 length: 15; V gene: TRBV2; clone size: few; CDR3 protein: CASSEGQGGTDTQYF
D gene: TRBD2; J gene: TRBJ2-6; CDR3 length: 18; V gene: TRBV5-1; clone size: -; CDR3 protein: CASSLAASGSTGANVLTF
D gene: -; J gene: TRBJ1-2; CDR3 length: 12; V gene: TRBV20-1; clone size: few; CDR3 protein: CSATGNNYGYTF
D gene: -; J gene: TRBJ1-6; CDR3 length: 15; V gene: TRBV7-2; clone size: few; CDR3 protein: CASSLGVSYNSPLHF
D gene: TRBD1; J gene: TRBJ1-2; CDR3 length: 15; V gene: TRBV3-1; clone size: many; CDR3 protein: CASSPRDSNNYGYTF
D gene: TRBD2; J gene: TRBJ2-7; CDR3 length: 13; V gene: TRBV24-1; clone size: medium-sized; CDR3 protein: CATSDGTRDEQYF
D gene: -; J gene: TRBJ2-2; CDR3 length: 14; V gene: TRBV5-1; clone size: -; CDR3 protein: CASSQGQITGELFF
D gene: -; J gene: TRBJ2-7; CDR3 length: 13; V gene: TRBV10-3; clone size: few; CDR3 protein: CAISGGGTYEQYF
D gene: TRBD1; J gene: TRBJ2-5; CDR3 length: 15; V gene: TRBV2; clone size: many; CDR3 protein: CASFSDRARQETQYF
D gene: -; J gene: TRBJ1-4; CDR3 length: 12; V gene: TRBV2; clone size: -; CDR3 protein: CASSEGNPHPFF
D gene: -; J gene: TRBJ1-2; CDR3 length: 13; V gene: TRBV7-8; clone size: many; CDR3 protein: CASSLPGSYGYTF
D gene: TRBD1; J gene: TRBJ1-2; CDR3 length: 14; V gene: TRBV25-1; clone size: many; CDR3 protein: CASSGTGGGDGYTF
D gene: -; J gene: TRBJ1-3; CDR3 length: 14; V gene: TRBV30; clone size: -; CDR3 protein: CAWSSFISGNTIYF
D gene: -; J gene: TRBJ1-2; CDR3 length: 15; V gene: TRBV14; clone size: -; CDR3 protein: CASSQSGTWNYGYTF
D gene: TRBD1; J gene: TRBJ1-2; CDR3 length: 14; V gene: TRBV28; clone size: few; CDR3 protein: CASSRDRGVYGYTF
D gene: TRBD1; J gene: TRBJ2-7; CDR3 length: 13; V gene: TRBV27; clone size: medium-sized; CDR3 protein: CASHPQGAYEQYF
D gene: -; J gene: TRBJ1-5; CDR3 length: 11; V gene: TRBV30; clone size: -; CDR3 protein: CAWSFQEPQHF
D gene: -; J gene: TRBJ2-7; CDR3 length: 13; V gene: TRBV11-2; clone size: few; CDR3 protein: CASSLGTEFERYF
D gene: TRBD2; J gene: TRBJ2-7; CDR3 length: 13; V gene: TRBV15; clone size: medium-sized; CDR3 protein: CATRSTSGYEQYF
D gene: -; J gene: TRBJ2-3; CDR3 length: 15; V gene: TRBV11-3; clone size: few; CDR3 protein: CASSPGVANSDTQYF
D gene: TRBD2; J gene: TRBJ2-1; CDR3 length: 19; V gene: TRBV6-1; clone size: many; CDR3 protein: CASSDWGLAGGGTHNEQFF
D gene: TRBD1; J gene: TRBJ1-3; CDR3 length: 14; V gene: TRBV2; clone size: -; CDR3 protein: CARNTGATGYTIYF
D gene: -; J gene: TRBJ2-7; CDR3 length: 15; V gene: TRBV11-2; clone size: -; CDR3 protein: CASSLGGAGAYEQYF
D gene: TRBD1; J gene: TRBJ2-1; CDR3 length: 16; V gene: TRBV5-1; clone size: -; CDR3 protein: CASSLGPGGIYNEQFF